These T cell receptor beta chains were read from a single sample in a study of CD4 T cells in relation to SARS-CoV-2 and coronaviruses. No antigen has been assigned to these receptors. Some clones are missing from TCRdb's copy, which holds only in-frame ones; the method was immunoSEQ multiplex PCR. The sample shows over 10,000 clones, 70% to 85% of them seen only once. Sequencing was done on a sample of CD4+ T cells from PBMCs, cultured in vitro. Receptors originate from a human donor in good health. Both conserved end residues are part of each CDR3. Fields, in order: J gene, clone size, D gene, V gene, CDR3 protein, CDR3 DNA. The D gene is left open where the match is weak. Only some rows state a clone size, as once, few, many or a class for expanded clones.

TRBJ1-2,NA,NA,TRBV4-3,CASSQDLEGDYGYTF,TGCGCCAGCAGCCAAGATTTGGAAGGGGACTATGGCTACACCTTC
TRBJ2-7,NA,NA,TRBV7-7,CASSPHPYEQYF,TGTGCTAGCAGCCCCCATCCCTACGAGCAGTACTTC
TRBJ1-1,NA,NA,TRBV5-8,CASSLGQVNTEAFF,TGTGCCAGCAGCTTGGGACAGGTGAACACTGAAGCTTTCTTT
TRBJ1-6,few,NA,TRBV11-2,CASRAANSPLHF,TGTGCCAGCAGGGCGGCGAATTCACCCCTCCACTTT
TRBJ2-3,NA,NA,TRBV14,CASSQVTDTQYF,TGTGCCAGCAGCCAAGTCACAGATACGCAGTATTTT
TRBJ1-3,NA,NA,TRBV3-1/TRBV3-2,CASSLLLGTIYF,TGTGCCAGCAGCTTACTTTTGGGGACCATATATTTT
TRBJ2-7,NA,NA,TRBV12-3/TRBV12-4,CASSFGERSEQYF,TGTGCCAGCAGTTTCGGGGAGAGGAGCGAGCAGTACTTC
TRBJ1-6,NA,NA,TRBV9,CASSVWGDNSPLHF,TGTGCCAGCAGCGTATGGGGTGATAATTCACCCCTCCACTTT
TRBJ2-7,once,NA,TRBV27,CASSFSGSYEQYF,TGTGCCAGCAGTTTTAGCGGTTCCTACGAGCAGTACTTC
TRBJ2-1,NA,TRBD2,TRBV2,CASSETGLADNEQFF,TGTGCCAGCAGTGAAACGGGACTAGCGGACAATGAGCAGTTCTTC
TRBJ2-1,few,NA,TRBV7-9,CASSLVGNEQFF,TGTGCCAGCAGCTTAGTCGGCAATGAGCAGTTCTTC
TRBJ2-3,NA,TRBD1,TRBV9,CASSARQGVTQYF,TGTGCCAGCAGCGCCCGACAGGGAGTAACGCAGTATTTT
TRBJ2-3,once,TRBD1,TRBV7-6,CASSLAPGTGAEGDTQYF,TGTGCCAGCAGCTTAGCTCCCGGGACAGGGGCCGAGGGAGATACGCAGTATTTT
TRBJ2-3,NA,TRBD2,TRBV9,CASSPRLLAGDRDTQYF,TGTGCCAGCAGCCCCCGTTTACTAGCGGGAGACAGAGATACGCAGTATTTT
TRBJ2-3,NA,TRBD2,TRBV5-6,CASRPELAGDTQYF,TGTGCCAGCAGGCCCGAACTAGCGGGAGATACGCAGTATTTT
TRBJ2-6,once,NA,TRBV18,CASSPPGSGANVLTF,TGTGCCAGCTCACCACCAGGGTCTGGGGCCAACGTCCTGACTTTC
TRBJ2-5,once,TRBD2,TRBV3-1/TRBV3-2,CASSLGLAGGVETQYF,TGTGCCAGCAGCCTCGGACTAGCGGGGGGGGTAGAGACCCAGTACTTC
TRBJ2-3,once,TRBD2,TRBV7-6,CASSPGTSGRNGGTQYF,TGTGCCAGCAGCCCCGGGACTAGCGGGAGAAATGGCGGTACGCAGTATTTT
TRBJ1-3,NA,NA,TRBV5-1,CASSLTISGNTIYF,TGCGCCAGCAGCTTGACGATCTCTGGAAACACCATATATTTT
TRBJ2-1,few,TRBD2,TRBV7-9,CASSFPGTSGGGGYNEQFF,TGTGCCAGCAGCTTTCCCGGGACTAGCGGGGGGGGCGGCTACAATGAGCAGTTCTTC
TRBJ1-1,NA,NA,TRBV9,CASSVGGRGNTEAFF,TGTGCCAGCAGCGTAGGCGGCCGGGGGAACACTGAAGCTTTCTTT
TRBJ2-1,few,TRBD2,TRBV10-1,CASSASGGTNEQFF,TGCGCCAGCAGTGCTAGCGGGGGGACCAATGAGCAGTTCTTC
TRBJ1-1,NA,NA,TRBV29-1,CSVKARDGNTEAFF,TGCAGCGTGAAGGCTCGGGACGGGAACACTGAAGCTTTCTTT
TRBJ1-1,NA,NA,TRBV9,CASSVAPGRNTEAFF,TGTGCCAGCAGCGTAGCACCAGGGAGGAACACTGAAGCTTTCTTT
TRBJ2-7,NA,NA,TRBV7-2,CASSLVGGPSYEQYF,TGTGCCAGCAGCTTAGTAGGGGGGCCATCCTACGAGCAGTACTTC
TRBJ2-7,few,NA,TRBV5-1,CASRGQWSSYEQYF,TGCGCCAGCAGAGGACAGTGGAGCTCCTACGAGCAGTACTTC
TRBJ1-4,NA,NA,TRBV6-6,CASRQALTNEKLFF,TGTGCCAGCAGACAGGCGTTAACTAATGAAAAACTGTTTTTT
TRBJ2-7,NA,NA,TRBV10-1,CASSEGSHYEQYF,TGCGCCAGCAGTGAGGGTTCCCACTACGAGCAGTACTTC
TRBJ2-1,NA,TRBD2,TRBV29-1,CSAFRGGSQFF,TGCAGCGCCTTCCGGGGGGGCTCGCAGTTCTTC
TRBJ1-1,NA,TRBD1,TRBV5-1,CASSPGTGGTEAFF,TGCGCCAGCAGCCCGGGGACAGGGGGCACTGAAGCTTTCTTT
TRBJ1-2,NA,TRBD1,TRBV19,CASSMKVGQGFGYTF,TGTGCCAGTAGTATGAAGGTGGGACAGGGCTTTGGCTACACCTTC
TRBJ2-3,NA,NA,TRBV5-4,CASSLFIGTDTQYF,TGTGCCAGCAGCTTGTTTATCGGCACAGATACGCAGTATTTT
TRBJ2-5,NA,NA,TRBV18,CASSPSLTDQETQYF,TGTGCCAGCTCACCATCTCTCACAGACCAAGAGACCCAGTACTTC
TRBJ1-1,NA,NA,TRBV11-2,CASTEARGTEAFF,TGTGCCAGCACAGAAGCCCGGGGGACTGAAGCTTTCTTT
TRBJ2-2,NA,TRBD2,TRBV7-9,CASSLPTSGGSGELFF,TGTGCCAGCAGCTTACCTACTAGCGGAGGTTCCGGGGAGCTGTTTTTT
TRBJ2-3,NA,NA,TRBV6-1,CASSEAGARTDTQYF,TGTGCCAGCAGTGAAGCGGGGGCGAGGACAGATACGCAGTATTTT
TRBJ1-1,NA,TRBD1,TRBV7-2,CASSIGQVNTEAFF,TGTGCCAGCAGCATTGGACAGGTTAACACTGAAGCTTTCTTT
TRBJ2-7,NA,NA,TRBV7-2,CASTLSPFSEQYF,TGTGCCAGCACCCTAAGTCCCTTCAGCGAGCAGTACTTC
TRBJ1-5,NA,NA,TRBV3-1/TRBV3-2,CASSQLGDGQPQHF,TGTGCCAGCAGCCAACTAGGGGACGGTCAGCCCCAGCATTTT
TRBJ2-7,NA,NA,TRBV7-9,CASRFSRGEQYF,TGTGCCAGCAGGTTTTCGCGAGGCGAGCAGTACTTC
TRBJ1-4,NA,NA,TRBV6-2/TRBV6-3,CASSTRAYNEKLFF,TGTGCCAGCAGCACCCGGGCCTATAATGAAAAACTGTTTTTT
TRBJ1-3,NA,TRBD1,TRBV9,CASGRDSGNTIYF,TGTGCCAGCGGACGGGACAGTGGAAACACCATATATTTT
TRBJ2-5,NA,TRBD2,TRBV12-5,CASGRGTRFQETQYF,TGTGCTAGTGGTCGAGGGACTAGATTTCAAGAGACCCAGTACTTC
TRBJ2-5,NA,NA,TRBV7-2,CASSLGQGVETQYF,TGTGCCAGCAGCTTAGGGCAGGGAGTGGAGACCCAGTACTTC
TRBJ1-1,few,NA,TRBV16,CASSQSHPRTANTEAFF,TGTGCCAGCAGCCAATCCCACCCCCGGACGGCGAACACTGAAGCTTTCTTT
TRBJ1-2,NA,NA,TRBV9,CASSVGPPGSYGYTF,TGTGCCAGCAGCGTAGGTCCCCCTGGGAGCTATGGCTACACCTTC
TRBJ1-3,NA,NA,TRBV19,CASSIWSSGNTIYF,TGTGCCAGTAGTATCTGGTCCTCTGGAAACACCATATATTTT
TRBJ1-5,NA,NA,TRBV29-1,CSVVLDYNQPQHF,TGCAGCGTTGTGTTGGATTACAATCAGCCCCAGCATTTT
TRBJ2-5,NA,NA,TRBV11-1,CASSLSGYVQETQYF,TGTGCCAGCAGCTTAAGCGGATACGTACAAGAGACCCAGTACTTC